The clone carrying this T cell receptor (beta chain) appeared a few times. The antigen remains unidentified. Trimming shortened V by 2 bases and J by 6 bases, and 15 bases separated the two germline ends. Germline assignment: CDR1 SGDLS and CDR2 YYNGEE. The CDR3 has 15 amino acids. This entry belongs to a study of T cells after yellow fever vaccination. The study, taken as a whole, reports: The study re-detected most primary-vaccination clones after the booster (approximately 97% CD4, almost 90% CD8).

TCRdb analysed the 5' RACE reads with MiXCR anew, one entry per CDR3 protein. The repertoire holds around 120,000 distinct CDR3 sequences, 15% seen once, with more than 40% in the top ten. The receptor was isolated from a man aged 18-30 years who received the YFV17D yellow fever vaccine. The gene calls are TRBV9 and TRBJ1-5, with D hard to call. Here the sequenced sample was CD8+ T cells sorted from PBMCs, taken 5 days after the yellow fever booster vaccination. The DNA for the CDR3 is TGTGCCAGCAGCGTGGAGGGAGGTTTGTCTCAGCCCCAGCATTTT. Translated: CASSVEGGLSQPQHF.